What follows is one T cell receptor (beta chain) and its context. The V and J ends lost 4 bases and 9 bases, in that order; junction bases with no gene match: 11. Germline loops: CDR1 ENHRY, CDR2 SYGVKD. This CDR3 is 15 amino acids long. The entry originates in a study of cytomegalovirus exposure and HLA in healthy donors. Study-wide background: Caucasian-associated ancestry cluster membership applied to about four fifths of some 400 genotyped donors.

The PCR employed 60 Vbeta primers together with 13 Jbeta primers. TCRdb keeps only in-frame clones here, not all; method: immunoSEQ multiplex PCR. The repertoire holds 140,000 or so clones, with approximately 9% as singletons. The J gene is TRBJ2-1, the V gene TRBV10-3; 8 bases are shared with TRBD2. This sequence was found in a male donor in good health and CMV-seronegative. Sequencing was performed on PBMCs. The CDR3: CAISAGAGESSEQFF. CDR3 bases: TGTGCCATCAGTGCGGGAGCGGGAGAAAGTAGTGAGCAGTTCTTC.